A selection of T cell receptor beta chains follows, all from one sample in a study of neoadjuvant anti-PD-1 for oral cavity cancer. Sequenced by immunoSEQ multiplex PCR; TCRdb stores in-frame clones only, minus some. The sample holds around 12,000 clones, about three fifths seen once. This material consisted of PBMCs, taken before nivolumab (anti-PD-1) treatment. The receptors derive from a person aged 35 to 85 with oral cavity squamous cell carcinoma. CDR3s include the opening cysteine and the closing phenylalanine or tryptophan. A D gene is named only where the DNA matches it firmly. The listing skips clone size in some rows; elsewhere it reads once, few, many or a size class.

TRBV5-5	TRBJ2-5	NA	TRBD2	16	CASSLRLAGAKETQYF	TGTGCCAGCAGTCTTCGACTAGCGGGAGCGAAAGAGACCCAGTACTTC
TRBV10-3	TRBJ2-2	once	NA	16	CAISGQRRSNTGELFF	TGTGCCATCAGTGGTCAGAGGCGATCGAACACCGGGGAGCTGTTTTTT
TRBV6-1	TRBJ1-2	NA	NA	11	CASSKPRGYTF	TGTGCCAGCTCTAAGCCGCGAGGCTACACCTTC
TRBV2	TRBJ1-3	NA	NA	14	CASSIGRGGNTIYF	TGTGCCAGCAGTATAGGGAGAGGGGGAAACACCATATATTTT
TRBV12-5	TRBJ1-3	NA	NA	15	CASGLGSGSGNTIYF	TGTGCTAGTGGTTTGGGATCGGGTTCTGGAAACACCATATATTTT
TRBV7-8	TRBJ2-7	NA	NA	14	CASSLVQTPREQYF	TGTGCCAGCAGCTTAGTACAGACCCCCAGGGAGCAGTACTTC
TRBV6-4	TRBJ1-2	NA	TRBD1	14	CASSDRQGMGGYTF	TGTGCCAGCAGTGACCGACAGGGAATGGGTGGCTACACCTTC
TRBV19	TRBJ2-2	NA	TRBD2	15	CASSRGGANTGELFF	TGTGCCAGTAGTCGTGGGGGGGCGAACACCGGGGAGCTGTTTTTT
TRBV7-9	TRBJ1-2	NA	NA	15	CASSLALDLKEGYTF	TGTGCCAGCAGCTTAGCCCTGGACCTTAAAGAGGGCTACACCTTC
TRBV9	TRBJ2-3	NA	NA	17	CASSPGRDRPLADTQYF	TGTGCCAGCAGCCCCGGACGGGATAGGCCCCTGGCAGATACGCAGTATTTT
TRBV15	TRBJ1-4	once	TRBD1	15	CATSLRGTENEKLFF	TGTGCCACCAGCCTTAGGGGGACAGAGAATGAAAAACTGTTTTTT
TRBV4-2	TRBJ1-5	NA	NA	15	CASSQERHSNQPQHF	TGTGCCAGCAGCCAAGAGAGGCATAGCAATCAGCCCCAGCATTTT
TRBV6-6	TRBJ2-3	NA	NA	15	CASSLGSRSTDTQYF	TGTGCCAGCAGTCTCGGATCTCGTTCCACAGATACGCAGTATTTT
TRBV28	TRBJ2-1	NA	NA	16	CASSLGGGLDYNEQFF	TGTGCCAGCAGTTTAGGGGGGGGGCTCGACTACAATGAGCAGTTCTTC
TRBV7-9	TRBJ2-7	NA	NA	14	CASSLPGPSYEQYF	TGTGCCAGCAGCTTACCCGGGCCTTCCTACGAGCAGTACTTC
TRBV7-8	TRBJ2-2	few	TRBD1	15	CASSLGDRATGELFF	TGTGCCAGCAGCTTAGGGGACAGGGCAACCGGGGAGCTGTTTTTT
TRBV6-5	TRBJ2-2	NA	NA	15	CASSYETGNTGELFF	TGTGCCAGCAGTTACGAGACAGGGAACACCGGGGAGCTGTTTTTT
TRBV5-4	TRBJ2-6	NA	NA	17	CASNSRAGATGANVLTF	TGTGCCAGCAACTCTCGGGCAGGGGCTACGGGGGCCAACGTCCTGACTTTC
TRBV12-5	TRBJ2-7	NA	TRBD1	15	CASGLVSTGIYEQYF	TGTGCTAGTGGTTTGGTTTCGACAGGGATCTACGAGCAGTACTTC
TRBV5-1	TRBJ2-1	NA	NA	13	CASRSGKDNEQFF	TGCGCCAGCAGGTCCGGGAAGGACAATGAGCAGTTCTTC
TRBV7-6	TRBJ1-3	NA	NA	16	CASSLDRGAPGNTIYF	TGTGCCAGCAGCTTGGACCGAGGGGCTCCCGGAAACACCATATATTTT
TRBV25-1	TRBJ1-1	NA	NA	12	CASSSWATEAFF	TGTGCCAGCAGTAGCTGGGCCACTGAAGCTTTCTTT
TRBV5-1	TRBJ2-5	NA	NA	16	CASSSRSMGSRETQYF	TGCGCCAGCAGCTCGCGATCCATGGGCAGCCGGGAGACCCAGTACTTC
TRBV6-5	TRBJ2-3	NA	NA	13	CASSPTGEHTQYF	TGTGCCAGCAGCCCGACCGGGGAGCATACGCAGTATTTT
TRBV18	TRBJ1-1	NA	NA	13	CASSLFDTTEAFF	TGTGCCAGCTCACTTTTCGACACTACCGAAGCTTTCTTT